Below, 30 T cell receptor beta chains from the same sample are listed, as sequenced in a study of blood T cell repertoires in COVID-19. Generated by immunoSEQ multiplex PCR, the TCRdb table keeps only in-frame clones and is missing some. The sample comprises some 180,000 clones, roughly 80% of which are singletons, and about 8% rests with the top ten. The material sequenced was peripheral blood. These receptors all come from a woman aged 60-70 years with COVID-19, enrolled during active disease.

This clone was found once. This sequence joins TRBV28 and TRBJ2-1; D gene uncertain. With 6 bases removed from V and 12 bases from J, the gap between germline ends came to 12 bases. Germline-derived CDR1 and CDR2 are MDHEN and SYDVKM. This CDR3 region has 11 residues. The CDR3 DNA reads as TGTGCCAGCAGCAACCCGCTTAGGCAGTTCTTC. This codes for CASSNPLRQFF.

The chain has TRBV23-1 and TRBJ1-2; the match to TRBD1 covers 8 bases. TRBV23-1 is reported as an ORF; its role is uncertain. The length of the CDR3 is 15 residues. Trimming removed 6 bases from V and 6 bases from J; junction bases left unmatched: 12. DNA for the CDR3: TGCGCCAGCAGCCTAAGGACAGGGAGGTTACATGGCTACACCTTC. This gives the protein CASSLRTGRLHGYTF.

The rearrangement links TRBV5-1 to TRBJ2-7; 8 nucleotides agree with TRBD2. Germline values: CDR1 SGHRS, CDR2 YFSETQ. The CDR3 contains 14 residues. V gave up 6 bases and J gave up 7 bases; unmatched junction bases: 12. The CDR3: CASNPGGVYEEQYF. The CDR3 nucleotides are TGCGCCAGCAACCCCGGGGGGGTCTACGAGGAGCAGTACTTC.

The rearrangement links TRBV6-6 to TRBJ1-5; D might be TRBD1 (5 bases). The CDR3 consists of 17 residues. With 5 bases removed from V and 3 bases from J, the gap between germline ends came to 20 bases. The germline V gene encodes CDR1 MNHNY and CDR2 SVGAGI (reference sequence). In DNA form, the CDR3 reads TGTGCCAGCAGTCCAATTTGGGGGAGGGTCGACAATCAGCCCCAGCATTTT. It yields the protein CASSPIWGRVDNQPQHF.

Comments on this clone: The junction shows a germline mismatch at one end, possibly a read error. The CDR3 coding sequence is TGCAGTGCTAGAGCCCCAGGGGCAACGGGCTTC. Protein product: CSARAPGATGF. The V gene is TRBV20-1, the J gene TRBJ1-2; a weak D match, TRBD1 (6 bases). Germline V gives CDR1 DFQATT, CDR2 SNEGSKA (reference sequence). This CDR3 is 11 amino acids long.

The genes are TRBV4-1 and TRBJ1-1; D is unresolved. The germline gives CDR1 MGHRA, CDR2 YSYEKL. Trimming took off 0 bases at V and 0 bases at J, with 14 bases between the two ends. The CDR3 totals 17 residues. CDR3: CASSQDPPKAMNTEAFF. DNA for the CDR3: TGCGCCAGCAGCCAAGACCCCCCCAAAGCCATGAACACTGAAGCTTTCTTT.

This chain uses TRBV10-3 with TRBJ2-7; no clear D. This CDR3 contains 14 residues. Germline V lookup: CDR1 ENHRY, CDR2 SYGVKD. With 10 bases removed from V and 1 base from J, the gap between germline ends came to 17 bases. The CDR3 loop is CATPCGNGSYEQYF. The CDR3 DNA sequence: TGTGCCACCCCGTGTGGTAACGGTTCCTACGAGCAGTACTTC.

The rearrangement links TRBV4-2 to TRBJ1-4; the D gene is possibly TRBD1 (6 bases). The CDR3 runs to 15 residues. Germline V gene data show CDR1 as LGHNA and CDR2 as YNFKEQ. The V and J ends lost 4 bases and 4 bases respectively, with 13 bases between them. CDR3 coding DNA: TGTGCCAGCAGCCCGCGGGAGGGGGATAATGAAAAACTGTTTTTT. It translates to CASSPREGDNEKLFF.

The chain links TRBV7-2 to TRBJ2-7, with TRBD1 matching over 9 bases. CDR1 SGHTA and CDR2 FQGNSA come from the germline V gene. V lost 2 bases to trimming and J lost 4 bases; unmatched junction nucleotides: 6. The CDR3 has 15 residues. The CDR3 DNA is TGTGCCAGCAGCTTAATGGTGGGACAGGGATACGAGCAGTACTTC. Amino acid sequence: CASSLMVGQGYEQYF.

This clone has just one count. The rearrangement uses TRBV11-3 and TRBJ1-1, with D perhaps TRBD1 (5 bases). The CDR3 sequence is 12 residues long. Germline V CDR1 and CDR2: SGHNT, YENEEA. Trimming stripped 5 bases from V and 11 bases from J, with 15 bases between. Written as DNA, the CDR3 is TGTGCCAGCAGCGATTCTGGGGACTTGGCTTTCTTT. Translation: CASSDSGDLAFF.

The chain combines TRBV11-3 with TRBJ2-5, with TRBD2 matching over 8 bases. The trim removed 3 bases at V and 1 base at J, leaving 4 bases unmatched. CDR1 is SGHNT and CDR2 is YENEEA in the germline V gene. The CDR3 loop spans 15 amino acids. The CDR3 DNA reads TGTGCCAGCAGCTTCGGGGGGGGCGCCCAAGAGACCCAGTACTTC. Residues: CASSFGGGAQETQYF.

The V and J genes are TRBV5-1 and TRBJ2-1, with 10 bases aligning to TRBD2. The germline gives CDR1 SGHRS, CDR2 YFSETQ. This CDR3 contains 15 residues. The V segment lost 5 bases and the J segment 9 bases; nucleotides outside the gene matches: 11. The DNA for the CDR3 is TGCGCCAGCAGACTAGCGGGAAAAGTAACTGGTGAGCAGTTCTTC. This translates into CASRLAGKVTGEQFF.

The chain uses TRBV27 and TRBJ2-7; 10 bases align to TRBD2. Germline CDR1 reads MNHEY; CDR2 reads SMNVEV (reference sequence). The trim removed 8 bases at V and 6 bases at J, leaving 10 bases unmatched. The CDR3 extends over 14 amino acids. The CDR3 region is CASGGAGGTVEQYF. Written as DNA, the CDR3 is TGTGCCAGCGGCGGAGCGGGAGGGACGGTCGAGCAGTACTTC.

This clone was counted once. This rearrangement joins TRBV5-1 to TRBJ1-1; 9 nucleotides match TRBD1. Germline-derived CDR1 and CDR2 are SGHRS and YFSETQ. V was pared by 7 bases and J by 6 bases, with 13 bases of the junction left unmatched. This CDR3 region has 15 residues. CDR3 in DNA: TGCGCCAGCGCCCGCGACAGGGGGGGTTTGGCTGAAGCTTTCTTT. Translated, it gives CASARDRGGLAEAFF.

CDR3: CASSYWTGADGELFF. The CDR3 DNA reads as TGTGCCAGCAGTTACTGGACAGGGGCGGACGGGGAGCTGTTTTTT. This sequence joins TRBV6-5 and TRBJ2-2; 9 nucleotides match TRBD1. CDR3 size: 15 residues. The trim removed 1 base at V and 7 bases at J, leaving 4 bases unmatched. Germline V gene lookup returns CDR1 MNHEY and CDR2 SVGAGI.

A note on this clone: One junction end does not reproduce the germline sequence, and a read error may be involved. This chain joins TRBV3-1 (or the pseudogene TRBV3-2) and TRBJ2-1; the match to TRBD2 covers 11 bases. CDR3 length: 12 amino acids. In germline, CDR1 is LGHDT, CDR2 YNNKEL (reference sequence). The CDR3 reads CASSHSGGARIF. CDR3 DNA sequence: TGTGCCAGCAGCCATAGCGGGGGGGCGAGGATCTTC.

The V gene is TRBV7-9, the J gene TRBJ2-7; D perhaps matches TRBD1 (6 bases). Germline CDR1 is SEHNR and CDR2 is FQNEAQ (reference sequence). This CDR3 contains 12 residues. The V end was cut by 5 bases, the J end by 4 bases, with 9 bases between. CDR3 protein: CASSRTGYEQYF. CDR3 coding DNA: TGTGCCAGCAGCCGTACAGGGTACGAGCAGTACTTC.

The CDR3 region has the DNA TGTGCCAGCAGCAGTCCGGGACTAGCGTTCAATGAGCAGTTCTTC. Translated: CASSSPGLAFNEQFF. The gene calls are TRBV7-2 and TRBJ2-1; 10 bases are a match to TRBD2. The CDR3 covers 15 residues. Per the germline V gene, CDR1 is SGHTA and CDR2 is FQGNSA. The V and J ends lost 5 bases and 6 bases, in that order; junction bases with no gene match: 7.

The chain uses TRBV24-1 and TRBJ1-4; maybe TRBD1 (6 bases). The germline V gene encodes CDR1 KGHDR and CDR2 SFDVKD. Trimming removed 0 bases from V and 8 bases from J, with 21 bases in between. The CDR3 covers 18 residues. CDR3 bases: TGTGCCACCAGTGATTTGATAAAATTGGGCAGGGGAAACGAAAAACTGTTTTTT. It encodes CATSDLIKLGRGNEKLFF.

V and J are TRBV30 and TRBJ1-2; 7 bases fit TRBD1. After removal of 4 bases from V and 8 bases from J, the junction contained 13 bases not matched to a gene. Germline loops: CDR1 GTSNPN, CDR2 SVGIG (reference sequence). This CDR3 region has 14 residues. The CDR3 region is CAWTVQSGGSGYTF. CDR3 bases: TGTGCCTGGACCGTACAATCAGGGGGTAGCGGCTACACCTTC.

In this sample, this clone turned up a few times. The chain carries TRBV7-9 and TRBJ1-2; perhaps TRBD1 as D (5 bases). V gave up 7 bases and J gave up 0 bases, with 15 bases separating them. The CDR3 totals 15 residues. The germline V gene encodes CDR1 SEHNR and CDR2 FQNEAQ (reference sequence). The CDR3: CASTSGAGPNYGYTF. For the CDR3, the DNA is TGTGCCAGCACCTCTGGGGCAGGACCTAACTATGGCTACACCTTC.

This chain links TRBV2 with TRBJ1-1, with TRBD1 matching 7 bases. Germline values: CDR1 SNHLY, CDR2 FYNNEI. V shed 8 bases and J 5 bases; nucleotides not matched to a gene: 11. The CDR3 runs 14 residues. CDR3 DNA sequence: TGTGCCAGCCTCCCCGACAGGGCGGCGACTGAAGCTTTCTTT. Translation gives CASLPDRAATEAFF.

The V call is TRBV7-8, the J call TRBJ1-5; maybe TRBD1 (6 bases). The CDR3 sequence is 19 residues long. The V end was cut by 5 bases, the J end by 0 bases, with 23 bases between. Germline values: CDR1 SGHVS, CDR2 FQNEAQ. The CDR3 sequence is CASSLTYRTRDISNQPQHF. The CDR3 bases are TGTGCCAGCAGCCTAACGTATCGAACCCGGGACATTAGCAATCAGCCCCAGCATTTT.

The V and J genes are TRBV6-5 and TRBJ2-2; TRBD1 is a possible D gene (6 bases). The CDR3 consists of 15 residues. The V and J ends lost 7 bases and 3 bases respectively, with 15 bases between them. Germline V gene sequence: CDR1 MNHEY, CDR2 SVGAGI. For the CDR3, the DNA is TGTGCCAGCAAATGGGGGCGGGCGTACACCGGGGAGCTGTTTTTT. Protein sequence: CASKWGRAYTGELFF.

V usage is TRBV3-1 (or the pseudogene TRBV3-2) and J usage is TRBJ1-4, with TRBD1 identical over 7 bases. The germline V gene has CDR1 LGHDT and CDR2 YNNKEL (reference sequence). This CDR3 is 18 amino acids long. V trimming: 1 base; J trimming: 0 bases; junction bases outside the gene matches: 8. The CDR3 nucleotides read TGTGCCAGCAGCCAAGTCGTGGACAGGATCTCAACTAATGAAAAACTGTTTTTT. Amino acids: CASSQVVDRISTNEKLFF.

This sequence joins TRBV27 and TRBJ2-5, with 12 nucleotides matching TRBD1. The V segment lost 8 bases and the J segment 7 bases; nucleotides outside the gene matches: 11. The length of the CDR3 is 15 residues. The germline CDR1 and CDR2 sequences are MNHEY and SMNVEV (reference sequence). CDR3 in DNA: TGTGCCAGCGCCGCGAGCGGGACAGGGGGCGTGACCCAGTACTTC. Residues: CASAASGTGGVTQYF.

This CDR3 reads CASSIGLAGVETQYF. The CDR3 DNA reads as TGTGCCAGTAGTATAGGGTTAGCGGGAGTAGAGACCCAGTACTTC. The chain uses TRBV19 and TRBJ2-5, with 9 bases aligning to TRBD2. The V segment lost 1 base and the J segment 4 bases; nucleotides outside the gene matches: 4. The CDR3 is made up of 15 amino acids. Per the germline V gene, CDR1 is LNHDA and CDR2 is SQIVND (reference sequence).

The chain links TRBV5-1 to TRBJ2-5; 11 positions agree with TRBD2. The ends lost 4 bases at V and 5 bases at J; junction bases unmatched: 7. CDR1 and CDR2 from the germline V gene are SGHRS and YFSETQ. This CDR3 has 15 amino acids. CDR3 amino acids: CASSIAGGPHETQYF. As DNA, the CDR3 is TGCGCCAGCAGCATAGCGGGGGGGCCTCATGAGACCCAGTACTTC. Full variable domain (remainder filled in from reference TRBV5-1 and TRBJ2-5): KAGVTQTPRYLIKTRGQQVTLSCSPISGHRSVSWYQQTPGQGLQFLFEYFSETQRNKGNFPGRFSGRQFSNSRSEMNVSTLELGDSALYLCASSIAGGPHETQYFGPGTRLLVL.

The rearrangement links TRBV3-1 (or the pseudogene TRBV3-2) to TRBJ2-5; D uncertain. The V and J ends lost 1 base and 5 bases respectively, with 14 bases between them. Germline CDR1 reads LGHDT; CDR2 reads YNNKEL (reference sequence). CDR3 length equals 15 residues. Written as DNA, the CDR3 is TGTGCCAGCAGCCAAGCAATACTGTTGAAGGAGACCCAGTACTTC. It encodes CASSQAILLKETQYF.

In this sample, this clone turned up many times. The CDR3 DNA reads as TGTGCCAGCAGTGCTAGCGGGGGGGCCGATACGCAGTATTTT. Amino acids: CASSASGGADTQYF. The rearrangement joins TRBV6-4 to TRBJ2-3; 12 bases match TRBD2. Germline-derived CDR1 and CDR2 are MRHNA and SNTAGT. V trimming: 4 bases; J trimming: 6 bases; junction bases outside the gene matches: 2. The CDR3 runs 14 residues.